The next 21 T cell receptor beta chains were all read from a single sample in a study of T cells in Graves' hyperthyroidism and ophthalmopathy. The source material, RNA transcripts, was used to amplify TCR beta CDR3 regions. RT-PCR in the first round (using the HTBI primer set) targeted the TCR CDR3. TCRdb re-analysed the multiplex PCR reads in MiXCR, keeping a single row per CDR3 protein. The sample has more than 600,000 distinct CDR3 sequences, 16% seen once. Sequencing was performed on blood. The source is a man between 18 and 29 years old with Graves' hyperthyroidism.

As DNA, the CDR3 is TGCGCCAGCAGTGGGTCGGGCGGGGACAGGAGCTATGGCTACACCTTC. Translated, it gives CASSGSGGDRSYGYTF. The chain joins TRBV10-2 to TRBJ1-2; 8 nucleotides agree with TRBD1. CDR1 WSHSY and CDR2 SAAADI come from the germline V gene. The ends lost 4 bases at V and 4 bases at J; junction bases unmatched: 11. The CDR3 extends over 16 amino acids.

In the case of this clonotype: One junction end disagrees with the germline gene, perhaps due to a read error. J is TRBJ2-7 and V is TRBV12-5; tentatively, D is TRBD1 or TRBD2 (5 bases each). CDR1 is LGHNT, CDR2 FRNRAP, per germline. The CDR3 spans 12 residues. CDR3 DNA sequence: TGTGCTAGTGGTTTTGAGGGGTACGAGCAGTGCTTC. Translating gives CASGFEGYEQCF.

This rearrangement joins TRBV7-6 to TRBJ1-5; D uncertain. CDR1 and CDR2 from the germline V gene are SGHVS and FNYEAQ. The CDR3 runs to 13 residues. Trimming took 0 bases from V and 8 from J, leaving 8 bases between them. This CDR3 is CASSLAAGEPQHF. In DNA, the CDR3 is TGTGCCAGCAGCTTAGCGGCTGGGGAGCCCCAGCATTTT.

This rearrangement joins TRBV28 to TRBJ2-7; maybe TRBD1 (5 bases). The ends were cut back, 7 bases at V and 1 base at J, with 17 bases in the middle. Germline V CDR1 and CDR2: MDHEN, SYDVKM. CDR3 length equals 15 residues. The CDR3: CASNALRQISYEQYF. Here the CDR3 DNA reads TGTGCCAGCAACGCCCTGAGACAGATATCCTACGAGCAGTACTTC.

The gene calls are TRBV18 and TRBJ2-5; D gene uncertain. There are 13 residues in the CDR3. Trimming pared 3 bases from V and 5 bases from J, leaving 10 bases between. Looked up from germline, CDR1 is KGHSH and CDR2 is LQKENI. CDR3 DNA: TGTGCCAGCTCACCTTGGCCAGCGGAGACCCAGTACTTC. Its protein product is CASSPWPAETQYF. Drawing the rest from reference TRBV18 and TRBJ2-5, the complete variable domain is NAGVMQNPRHLVRRRGQEARLRCSPMKGHSHVYWYRQLPEEGLKFMVYLQKENIIDESGMPKERFSAEFPKEGPSILRIQQVVRGDSAAYFCASSPWPAETQYFGPGTRLLVL.

This clonotype was counted at least ten times. The V gene is TRBV5-6, the J gene TRBJ2-3, with 10 bases aligning to TRBD2. Germline trimming cut 4 bases from V and 8 bases from J; bases unmatched to any gene: 13. CDR1 and CDR2 (germline): SGHDT, YYEEEE. The CDR3 sequence is 16 residues long. CDR3 in amino acids: CASSLEREGLRGTQYF. For the CDR3, the DNA is TGTGCCAGCAGCCTGGAGCGGGAGGGCCTCCGGGGTACGCAGTATTTT.

This clonotype was seen more than once but under ten times. The chain employs TRBV7-9 and TRBJ2-2, with D perhaps matching TRBD2 (5 bases). CDR3 size: 15 residues. Trimming cost V 3 bases and J 4 bases, with 12 bases left between them. The V gene's germline CDR1 is SEHNR and CDR2 FQNEAQ (reference sequence). CDR3 residues: CASSFVGDSTGELFF. The CDR3 DNA reads as TGTGCCAGCAGCTTTGTGGGAGATAGCACCGGGGAGCTGTTTTTT.

This clonotype has a handful of counts. This chain links TRBV9 with TRBJ2-7; TRBD1 agrees at 7 bases. Germline V CDR1 and CDR2: SGDLS, YYNGEE. The V and J ends lost 0 bases and 2 bases, in that order; junction bases with no gene match: 5. This CDR3 spans 15 amino acids. The CDR3 DNA sequence: TGTGCCAGCAGCGTAGGCAGGGGGTCGGCCTACGAGCAGTACTTC. It translates to CASSVGRGSAYEQYF.

The chain is built from TRBV9 and TRBJ2-2; 8 positions agree with TRBD2. J was trimmed by 1 base and V by 3 bases; bases with no gene match: 11. The CDR3 spans 18 residues. Germline CDR1 reads SGDLS; CDR2 reads YYNGEE. CDR3 loop: CASSASYGGTRNTGELFF. DNA of the CDR3: TGTGCCAGCAGCGCTAGTTACGGGGGGACTAGGAACACCGGGGAGCTGTTTTTT.

A note on this clonotype: A read error is possible here, since a much larger clone lies one base away. V usage is TRBV20-1 and J usage is TRBJ2-3; 7 bases map to TRBD2. The CDR3 runs 13 residues. Germline V gives CDR1 DFQATT, CDR2 SNEGSKA (reference sequence). Unmatched junction bases numbered 3, after V lost 5 bases and J lost 1 base. Written as DNA, the CDR3 is TGCAGTGCTCTAGCGGAGGGCACAGATACGCAGTATTTT. As protein: CSALAEGTDTQYF.

This clonotype was recorded a few times. This sequence joins TRBV25-1 and TRBJ2-7; 8 nucleotides line up with TRBD2. Germline values: CDR1 MGHDK, CDR2 SYGVNS. After removal of 6 bases from V and 2 bases from J, the junction contained 15 bases not matched to a gene. The CDR3 length is 17 residues. Written as DNA, the CDR3 is TGTGCCAGCAGCCCCGTCCATGTAGCGGGGATTACCTACGAGCAGTACTTC. As protein: CASSPVHVAGITYEQYF.

The rearrangement joins TRBV5-8 to TRBJ2-7, with 11 bases identical to TRBD2. The germline CDR1 and CDR2 sequences are SGHTS and YDEGEE. With V trimmed by 4 bases and J by 4 bases, 7 bases remained unmatched. The CDR3 length is 15 residues. CDR3 region: CASSIIAGGPYEQYF. As DNA, the CDR3 is TGTGCCAGCAGCATCATAGCGGGAGGGCCGTACGAGCAGTACTTC.

The sample holds many counts of this clonotype. CDR3 sequence reads: CAWAASRYEQYF. In nucleotides, the CDR3 is TGTGCCTGGGCTGCCAGCCGCTACGAGCAGTACTTC. The rearrangement joins TRBV30 to TRBJ2-7; D unclear. Germline assignment: CDR1 GTSNPN and CDR2 SVGIG (reference sequence). The CDR3 consists of 12 residues. Trimming removed 5 bases from V and 3 bases from J, with 11 bases in between.

There are many counts of this clonotype. The rearrangement joins TRBV28 to TRBJ1-4; tentative D call: TRBD1 (6 bases). Trimming pared 4 bases from V and 3 bases from J, leaving 9 bases between. The CDR3 is 14 residues long. Germline V gene data show CDR1 as MDHEN and CDR2 as SYDVKM. CDR3 coding DNA: TGTGCCAGCAGTTCAGGGGCAGCTAATGAAAAACTGTTTTTT. Protein: CASSSGAANEKLFF.

The chain carries TRBV6-2 or TRBV6-3 and TRBJ2-7; D possibly corresponds to TRBD2 (6 bases). Germline lookup yields CDR1 MNHEY and CDR2 SVGEGT. The CDR3 is 13 amino acids. Trimming removed 8 bases at V and 5 bases at J, with 16 bases between. DNA for the CDR3: TGTGCCAGCGGGTCGGGGGAGTTGGACGAGCAGTACTTC. Translating it yields CASGSGELDEQYF.

There are many counts of this clonotype. The chain carries TRBV27 and TRBJ2-1; D not certain. Germline CDR1 reads MNHEY; CDR2 reads SMNVEV (reference sequence). Trimming shortened V by 3 bases and J by 7 bases, and 10 bases separated the two germline ends. The length of the CDR3 is 13 residues. The CDR3 DNA reads TGTGCCAGCAGTTTGAGCGTATGGAATGAGCAGTTCTTC. Protein product: CASSLSVWNEQFF.

At least ten counts were recorded for this clonotype. The chain carries TRBV18 and TRBJ2-7; possible D gene TRBD1, 6 bases. Trimming stripped 1 base from V and 5 bases from J, with 12 bases between. This CDR3 has 14 amino acids. Germline loops: CDR1 KGHSH, CDR2 LQKENI. The CDR3 DNA sequence: TGTGCCAGCTCACCACGTCAGGGGTCCGACGAGCAGTACTTC. The encoded protein is CASSPRQGSDEQYF.

In this sample, this clonotype turned up a few times. The rearrangement uses TRBV2 and TRBJ1-5; D is perhaps TRBD1 (5 bases). This CDR3 comprises 16 residues. Germline lookup yields CDR1 SNHLY and CDR2 FYNNEI. V dropped 1 base and J dropped 7 bases, with 17 bases sitting between them. The CDR3 is CASSEVTLQVRQPQHF. The CDR3 coding sequence is TGTGCCAGCAGTGAAGTCACCTTACAGGTCCGGCAGCCCCAGCATTTT.

The sample holds many counts of this clonotype. The V gene is TRBV5-1, the J gene TRBJ2-7, with D unclear. Germline V gene sequence: CDR1 SGHRS, CDR2 YFSETQ. The CDR3 runs 14 residues. With 2 bases removed from V and 2 bases from J, the gap between germline ends came to 11 bases. The CDR3 DNA is TGCGCCAGCAGCTTAACGAGTCAGACCTACGAGCAGTACTTC. This codes for CASSLTSQTYEQYF.

This chain links TRBV10-1 with TRBJ1-1, with D tentatively TRBD1 (5 bases). The germline gives CDR1 WNHNN, CDR2 SYGVQD (reference sequence). V was clipped by 4 bases and J by 3 bases, with 9 bases between them. There are 13 residues in the CDR3. The CDR3 coding sequence is TGCGCCAGCAGTGCAGGGAGGCACACTGAAGCTTTCTTT. Encoded protein: CASSAGRHTEAFF.

The chain couples TRBV4-1 to TRBJ2-7; D unresolved. The V gene's germline CDR1 is MGHRA and CDR2 YSYEKL. Trimming took 3 bases from V and 3 from J, leaving 9 bases between them. CDR3 size: 13 residues. The CDR3 DNA is TGCGCCAGCAGCCACCCTGGGAACTACGAGCAGTACTTC. Residues: CASSHPGNYEQYF.